This T cell receptor beta chain was documented in a study of post-analysis software for immune sequencing data. Findings and limits, study-wide: The authors found that F measure strongly co-clustered same-batch samples. For normalized Chao1 diversity, multiple sclerosis patients scored significantly lower than controls did. Four or five TRBV segments (TRBV5-6, TRBV5-1 and TRBV20-1 among them) occurred more frequently in patients than in controls.

The TCR beta cDNA libraries contained unique molecular identifiers. Each CDR3 protein is one row after TCRdb ran MiXCR on the PCR reads. The sample shows around 770,000 distinct CDR3 sequences, 40% to 55% of them seen only once. As concerns this clonotype: Antigen unknown.

CDR1 SEHNR and CDR2 FQNEAQ come from the germline V gene (reference sequence). The CDR3 contains 14 residues. Trimming took 4 bases from V and 7 from J, leaving 16 bases between them. The TCR was taken from a girl aged 10 to 17 with multiple sclerosis. The sequencing sample was made of blood. The rearrangement joins TRBV7-9 to TRBJ1-2; D is unclear. The CDR3 is CASSSEGAVSGYTF. The CDR3 DNA sequence: TGTGCCAGCAGCTCAGAGGGCGCCGTCTCTGGCTACACCTTC.